The 15 T cell receptor beta chains in this list originate from one sample, sequenced in a study of blood T cell repertoires in COVID-19. Profiled with immunoSEQ multiplex PCR; TCRdb holds only in-frame clones, not every one. The sample includes about 44,000 clones, 75% to 90% seen only once; the top ten take approximately 5%. Material: peripheral blood. The receptors shown here come from a human donor in a cohort sampled during active COVID-19.

Concerning this clone itself: The junction shows a germline mismatch at one end, possibly a read error. The V call is TRBV15, the J call TRBJ2-5, with D unclear. This CDR3 spans 15 amino acids. Germline V gene lookup returns CDR1 LNHNV and CDR2 YYDKDF (reference sequence). The CDR3 DNA follows: TGTGCCACCAGCAGAGATGGTCTAGTTCAAGGGACCCAGTACTTC. It translates to CATSRDGLVQGTQYF.

The rearrangement uses TRBV7-7 and TRBJ2-1; TRBD2 aligns across 9 bases. From germline, CDR1 is SSHAT and CDR2 FNYEAQ (reference sequence). Trimming at V came to 5 bases and at J to 8 bases, leaving 13 bases not matched to a gene. The CDR3 runs 16 residues. CDR3 in amino acids: CASSERRVAGADEQFF. DNA of the CDR3: TGTGCCAGCAGCGAACGGCGAGTAGCGGGAGCGGATGAGCAGTTCTTC.

The V call is TRBV7-9, the J call TRBJ1-5; D not resolved. Deletions cut 2 bases from V and 4 bases from J, with 6 bases between. CDR3 length equals 13 residues. Germline values: CDR1 SEHNR, CDR2 FQNEAQ (reference sequence). The CDR3 DNA is TGTGCCAGCAGCTTATCAGGAAATCAGCCCCAGCATTTT. Translation: CASSLSGNQPQHF. Supplemented by reference TRBV7-9 and TRBJ1-5, the full variable domain reads DTGVSQNPRHKITKRGQNVTFRCDPISEHNRLYWYRQTLGQGPEFLTYFQNEAQLEKSRLLSDRFSAERPKGSFSTLEIQRTEQGDSAMYLCASSLSGNQPQHFGDGTRLSIL.

The rearrangement joins TRBV3-1 (or the pseudogene TRBV3-2) to TRBJ1-2; the D is unclear. The CDR3 runs to 14 residues. Germline V lookup: CDR1 LGHDT, CDR2 YNNKEL (reference sequence). Trimming removed 0 bases at V and 4 bases at J, with 9 bases between. CDR3 region: CASSQEEGFYGYTF. The CDR3 nucleotides read TGTGCCAGCAGCCAAGAGGAGGGATTCTATGGCTACACCTTC.

The J gene is TRBJ1-1, the V gene TRBV18; 7 bases match TRBD1. The CDR3 sequence is 15 residues long. Trimming removed 3 bases from V and 1 base from J; junction bases left unmatched: 5. CDR1 and CDR2 (germline): KGHSH, LQKENI. This chain's CDR3 is CASSPEQGKNTEAFF. The DNA for the CDR3 is TGTGCCAGCTCACCGGAACAGGGGAAGAACACTGAAGCTTTCTTT.

The CDR3 DNA sequence: TGTGCCAGCACTCCAAACAGGGGTTGGAATGAGCAGTTCTTC. Its protein is CASTPNRGWNEQFF. V gene TRBV28 combines with J gene TRBJ2-1, with 7 positions matching TRBD1. The V and J ends lost 7 bases and 7 bases, in that order; junction bases with no gene match: 10. The length of the CDR3 is 14 residues. Germline V gene data show CDR1 as MDHEN and CDR2 as SYDVKM. The complete variable domain, with remaining parts taken from reference TRBV28 and TRBJ2-1, reads DVKVTQSSRYLVKRTGEKVFLECVQDMDHENMFWYRQDPGLGLRLIYFSYDVKMKEKGDIPEGYSVSREKKERFSLILESASTNQTSMYLCASTPNRGWNEQFFGPGTRLTVL.

In DNA, the CDR3 is TGTGCCAGCAGTTTCACAGACAGGGGGAACACCGGGGAGCTGTTTTTT. It encodes CASSFTDRGNTGELFF. This chain links TRBV28 with TRBJ2-2; 8 bases map to TRBD1. The CDR3 sequence is 16 residues long. The J segment lost 1 base and the V segment lost 3 bases, leaving 4 bases of the junction unmatched. Germline CDR1 is MDHEN and CDR2 is SYDVKM.

This clone turned up a few times. The chain has TRBV2 and TRBJ1-4, with D tentatively TRBD1 (5 bases). Germline V CDR1 and CDR2: SNHLY, FYNNEI. The CDR3 totals 15 residues. The V gene lost 5 bases and the J gene lost 0 bases, with 10 bases spanning the gap. Written as DNA, the CDR3 is TGTGCCAGCAGTCGGCAGGGTGCAACTAATGAAAAACTGTTTTTT. Translating it yields CASSRQGATNEKLFF.

J is TRBJ2-1 and V is TRBV11-2; D not certain. V lost 1 base and J lost 6, with 7 bases in between. The CDR3 length is 13 residues. CDR1 and CDR2 from the germline V gene are SGHAT and FQNNGV. For the CDR3, the DNA is TGTGCCAGCAGCTTAGCTGGAGCCAATGAGCAGTTCTTC. Translation gives CASSLAGANEQFF.

The chain joins TRBV5-1 to TRBJ2-2, with 16 bases identical to TRBD2. V was pared by 3 bases and J by 6 bases, with 8 bases of the junction left unmatched. This CDR3 has 18 amino acids. Germline V gene sequence: CDR1 SGHRS, CDR2 YFSETQ. This CDR3 is CASSSGLAGGPLSGELFF. In nucleotides, the CDR3 is TGCGCCAGCAGCTCGGGACTAGCGGGAGGGCCTTTATCCGGGGAGCTGTTTTTT.

The V gene is TRBV14, the J gene TRBJ1-2, with TRBD1 matching 9 bases. Germline V lookup: CDR1 SGHDN, CDR2 FVKESK. CDR3 size: 15 residues. V shed 2 bases and J 5 bases; nucleotides not matched to a gene: 6. Here the CDR3 reads CASSQPGTGTYGYTF. The DNA of the CDR3 is TGTGCCAGCAGCCAACCCGGGACAGGGACTTATGGCTACACCTTC.

V gene TRBV5-6 combines with J gene TRBJ2-7; D might be TRBD1 (5 bases). Germline V gene lookup returns CDR1 SGHDT and CDR2 YYEEEE. CDR3 length: 14 residues. Trimming stripped 0 bases from V and 3 bases from J, with 10 bases between. The chain's CDR3 is CASSLVGRDYEQYF. CDR3 nucleotide sequence: TGTGCCAGCAGCTTGGTTGGCAGGGACTACGAGCAGTACTTC.

The gene calls are TRBV14 and TRBJ2-5; tentative D call: TRBD2 (5 bases). The CDR3 sequence is 16 residues long. V shed 1 base and J shed 5 bases, with 17 bases lying between them. Looked up from germline, CDR1 is SGHDN and CDR2 is FVKESK. This CDR3 reads CASSQAIRVGGETQYF. The CDR3 nucleotides are TGTGCCAGCAGCCAAGCCATCCGAGTAGGCGGGGAGACCCAGTACTTC.

The chain has TRBV4-1 and TRBJ2-7, with D perhaps TRBD2 (5 bases). The germline CDR1 and CDR2 sequences are MGHRA and YSYEKL. The V gene lost 2 bases and the J gene lost 3 bases, with 14 bases spanning the gap. CDR3 length equals 15 residues. CDR3 DNA sequence: TGCGCCAGCAGCCAATCCACCTCCGGGATCTACGAGCAGTACTTC. This translates into CASSQSTSGIYEQYF.

The V and J genes are TRBV21-1 and TRBJ1-2; the tabulated D call, TRBD1, remains unverified against the DNA. TRBV21-1 counts as a pseudogene. The CDR3 is 14 amino acids. Here the CDR3 DNA reads TGTGCCAGCAGCAAAGGACAGGGAGTGAATGGCTACACCTTC. Its translation: CASSKGQGVNGYTF.